This T cell receptor beta chain was retrieved from a study of T cell responses to AZD1222 COVID-19 vaccine. Measured with immunoSEQ multiplex PCR; TCRdb has only the in-frame clones, and not every one. Of around 150,000 clones listed, approximately 90% are singletons. Pooled samples include second doses given at about 4 or 12 weeks. Concerning this clone: Its antigen is as yet unknown.

Study results and limitations: The donor group comprised mostly white British people and more females; the analysis possibly underestimated clonal diversity.

CDR1 SGHTA and CDR2 FQGNSA come from the germline V gene. The CDR3 covers 12 residues. Trimming removed 4 bases at V and 0 bases at J, with 3 bases between. Sequences were derived from peripheral blood, sampled 28 days after the second AZD1222 dose. The chain is built from TRBV7-2 and TRBJ2-5, with unresolved D. The clonotype originates from an adult who received the AZD1222 COVID-19 vaccine. The CDR3 bases are TGTGCCAGCAGCTCGTACCAAGAGACCCAGTACTTC. Protein: CASSSYQETQYF.